This T cell receptor (beta chain) was observed in a study of tumor-infiltrating lymphocytes in oesophageal squamous cell carcinoma (dated by TCRdb to between 2015 and 2016). Reading the germline V gene (reference sequence) gives CDR1 SEHNR and CDR2 FQNEAQ. The CDR3 holds 13 amino acids from the cysteine to the phenylalanine. The read is trimmed to its CDR3 DNA, 39 bases read in frame from base 1. V loses 3 bases, J loses 1 base, and the germline ends lie 6 bases apart. The library was made by PCR. Instrument used: Illumina HiSeq 2000. TCRdb reworked the public reads: Q25 trimming with fastp, MiXCR clone assembly, productive beta chains retained. Every distinct CDR3 protein forms one entry, paired with its most common genes and DNA. The sample table lists some 10,000 distinct CDR3 sequences, around 53% of them with a count of one. Jointly, the top ten make up about a third of the sample. By sample share, this clonotype is large (0.1 to 1%). Its antigen is unknown. No per-base quality is available; no much larger clone lies one base away.

The chain is encoded by TRBV7-9 joined to TRBJ2-5, with the D gene uncertain. This sequence was found in a male donor with esophageal squamous cell carcinoma. Sequencing was carried out using esophageal tumor tissue. The CDR3 has the sequence CASSFGLQETQYF. DNA sequence: TGTGCCAGCAGCTTCGGGCTCCAAGAGACCCAGTACTTC.